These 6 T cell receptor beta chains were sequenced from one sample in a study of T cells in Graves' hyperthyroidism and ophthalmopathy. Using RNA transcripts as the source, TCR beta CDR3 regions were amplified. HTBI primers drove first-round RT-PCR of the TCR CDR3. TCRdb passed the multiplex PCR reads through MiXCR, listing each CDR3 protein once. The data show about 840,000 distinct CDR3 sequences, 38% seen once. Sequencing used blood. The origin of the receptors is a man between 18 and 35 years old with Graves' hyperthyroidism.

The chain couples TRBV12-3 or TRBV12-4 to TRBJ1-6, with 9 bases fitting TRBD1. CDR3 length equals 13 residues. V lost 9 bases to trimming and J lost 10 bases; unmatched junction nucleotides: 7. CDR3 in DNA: TGTGCCAGTCACAGGGGGCGAGGGTCACCCCTCCACTTT. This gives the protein CASHRGRGSPLHF.

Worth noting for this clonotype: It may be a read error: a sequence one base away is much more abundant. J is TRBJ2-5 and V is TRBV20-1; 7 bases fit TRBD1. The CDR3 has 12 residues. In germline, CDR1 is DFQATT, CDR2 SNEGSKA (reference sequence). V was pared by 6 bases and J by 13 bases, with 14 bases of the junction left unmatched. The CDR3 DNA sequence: TGCAGTGCCCAAGGGACAGTGGGCGTAGGGTACTTC. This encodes CSAQGTVGVGYF.

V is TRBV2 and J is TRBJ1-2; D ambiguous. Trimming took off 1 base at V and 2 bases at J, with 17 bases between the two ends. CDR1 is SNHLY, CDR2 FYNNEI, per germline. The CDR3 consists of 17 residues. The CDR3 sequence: CASSEEFPVGENYGYTF. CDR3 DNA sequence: TGTGCCAGCAGTGAAGAGTTCCCGGTGGGAGAGAACTATGGCTACACCTTC.

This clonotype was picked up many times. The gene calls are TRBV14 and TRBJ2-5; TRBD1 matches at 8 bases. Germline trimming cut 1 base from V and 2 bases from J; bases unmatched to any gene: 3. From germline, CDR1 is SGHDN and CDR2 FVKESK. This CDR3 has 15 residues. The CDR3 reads CASSQGTGWQETQYF. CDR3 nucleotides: TGTGCCAGCAGCCAAGGGACAGGGTGGCAAGAGACCCAGTACTTC. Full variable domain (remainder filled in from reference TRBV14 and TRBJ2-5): EAGVTQFPSHSVIEKGQTVTLRCDPISGHDNLYWYRRVMGKEIKFLLHFVKESKQDESGMPNNRFLAERTGGTYSTLKVQPAELEDSGVYFCASSQGTGWQETQYFGPGTRLLVL.

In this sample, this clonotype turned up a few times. The CDR3 is CASSLRGRSYEQYF. CDR3 coding DNA: TGTGCCAGCAGCTTGAGGGGCCGCTCCTACGAGCAGTACTTC. The chain recombines TRBV7-2 with TRBJ2-7, with D perhaps TRBD1 or TRBD2 (5 bases each). The V gene's germline CDR1 is SGHTA and CDR2 FQGNSA. V was clipped by 3 bases and J by 0 bases, with 9 bases between them. The CDR3 runs 14 residues.

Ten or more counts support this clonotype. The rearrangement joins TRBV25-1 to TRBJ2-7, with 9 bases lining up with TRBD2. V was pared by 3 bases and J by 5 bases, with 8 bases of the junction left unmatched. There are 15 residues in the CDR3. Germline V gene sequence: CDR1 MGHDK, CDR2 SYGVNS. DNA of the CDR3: TGTGCCAGCAGTGAGGCCCTAGCGGGGATGCACGAGCAGTACTTC. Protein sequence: CASSEALAGMHEQYF.